Following are 2 T cell receptor beta chains from one sample sequenced in a study of OX40 agonist ivuxolimab in advanced cancers. Library generation was performed with the immunoSEQ multiplex PCR assay. The immuneACCESS repertoire file appears here via TCRdb, limited to in-frame rearrangements. These files lack a portion of the clones; in checked studies, under half of the deficit traces to unresolved V genes, and the cause of the others is not known. The sample table shows about 64,000 clones, and more than 80% are seen once. The top ten clones comprise about 2% of the sample. Sequencing used CD4+ or CD8+ T cells sorted from blood, obtained in a trial of the OX40 agonist ivuxolimab. The receptor set was obtained from an adult with an advanced solid tumor such as melanoma, head and neck, liver or kidney cancer.

The chain is built from TRBV4-1 and TRBJ1-1, with D maybe TRBD1 (6 bases). Trimming took 0 bases from V and 4 from J, leaving 15 bases between them. This CDR3 is built from 16 residues. Germline CDR1 MGHRA, CDR2 YSYEKL. In nucleotides, the CDR3 is TGCGCCAGCAGCCAAGACACCCAGGGGTGGAGCACTGAAGCTTTCTTT. It codes for CASSQDTQGWSTEAFF.

The V gene is TRBV7-2, the J gene TRBJ2-5; D call uncertain. This CDR3 is built from 14 residues. The V end was cut by 0 bases, the J end by 6 bases, with 11 bases between. Germline V lookup: CDR1 SGHTA, CDR2 FQGNSA. The CDR3 DNA reads TGTGCCAGCAGCTTAGCGGGTAGCCAGAAGACCCAGTACTTC. Translation: CASSLAGSQKTQYF.